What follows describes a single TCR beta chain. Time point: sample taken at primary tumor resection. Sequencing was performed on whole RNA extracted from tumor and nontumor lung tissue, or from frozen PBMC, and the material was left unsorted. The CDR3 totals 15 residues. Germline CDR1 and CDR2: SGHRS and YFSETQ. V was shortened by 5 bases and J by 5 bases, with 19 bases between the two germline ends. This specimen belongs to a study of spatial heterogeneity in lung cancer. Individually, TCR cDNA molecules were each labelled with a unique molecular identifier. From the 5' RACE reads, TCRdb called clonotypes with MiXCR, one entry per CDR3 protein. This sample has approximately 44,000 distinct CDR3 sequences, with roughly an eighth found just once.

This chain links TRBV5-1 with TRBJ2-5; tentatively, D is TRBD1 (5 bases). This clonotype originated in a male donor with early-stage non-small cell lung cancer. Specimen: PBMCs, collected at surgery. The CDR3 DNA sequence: TGCGCCAGCAGGATGGACACATTTCCTCAGGAGACCCAGTACTTC. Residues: CASRMDTFPQETQYF.